These 30 T cell receptor beta chains originate from one sample sequenced in a study of blood T cell repertoires in COVID-19. Generated by immunoSEQ multiplex PCR, the TCRdb table keeps only in-frame clones and is missing some. The table includes 150,000 to 200,000 clones, less than 85% detected once. Sample: PBMCs or T cells enriched from blood (not recorded which). The receptors originated from a man aged 55 to 69 who had recovered from COVID-19.

This chain joins TRBV19 and TRBJ2-7, with 7 bases matching TRBD1. CDR1 and CDR2 (germline): LNHDA, SQIVND (reference sequence). The CDR3 sequence is 14 residues long. Trimming cost V 4 bases and J 3 bases; bases outside gene matches: 6. The CDR3: CASSTSTGNYEQYF. Written as DNA, the CDR3 is TGTGCCAGTAGTACGTCGACAGGGAACTACGAGCAGTACTTC.

The chain recombines TRBV9 with TRBJ2-1; 7 nucleotides align to TRBD2. CDR3 length: 14 amino acids. Germline V gene data show CDR1 as SGDLS and CDR2 as YYNGEE. J was trimmed by 6 bases and V by 0 bases; bases with no gene match: 3. The CDR3 bases are TGTGCCAGCAGCGTAGGCGGGAGTGGCAATGAGCAGTTCTTC. Translated, it gives CASSVGGSGNEQFF.

The V gene is TRBV5-1, the J gene TRBJ2-7, with D possibly TRBD2 on 5 matching bases. This CDR3 comprises 15 residues. Trimming shortened V by 5 bases and J by 6 bases, and 21 bases separated the two germline ends. From germline, CDR1 is SGHRS and CDR2 YFSETQ. The CDR3 here is CASRATGIRGSEQYF. In nucleotides, the CDR3 is TGCGCCAGCAGGGCCACTGGGATTCGGGGTTCCGAGCAGTACTTC.

This chain uses TRBV27 with TRBJ1-2; 10 bases are a match to TRBD1. CDR3 length: 13 amino acids. With 6 bases clipped from V and 4 bases from J, the junction kept 2 bases outside the gene matches. Germline CDR1 MNHEY, CDR2 SMNVEV (reference sequence). Here the CDR3 reads CASRGTGVYGYTF. For the CDR3, the DNA is TGTGCCAGCAGGGGGACAGGGGTCTATGGCTACACCTTC.

The chain recombines TRBV14 with TRBJ2-7; weak D call: TRBD1 (5 bases). V lost 1 base to trimming and J lost 5 bases, with 12 bases between them. Germline V gene sequence: CDR1 SGHDN, CDR2 FVKESK. The CDR3 length is 14 residues. The CDR3 sequence: CASSQGNRGDEQYF. The CDR3 coding sequence is TGTGCCAGCAGCCAAGGGAATAGGGGCGACGAGCAGTACTTC.

This sequence joins TRBV2 and TRBJ1-4; 11 bases map to TRBD1. V dropped 5 bases and J dropped 9; count of bases not matched to a gene: 5. The CDR3 consists of 14 residues. Germline V gene sequence: CDR1 SNHLY, CDR2 FYNNEI. The chain's CDR3 is CASSRTGGLKKLFF. The CDR3 coding sequence is TGTGCCAGCAGTAGGACAGGGGGCTTGAAAAAACTGTTTTTT.

The genes are TRBV2 and TRBJ2-5; 11 nucleotides agree with TRBD1. Germline CDR1 and CDR2: SNHLY and FYNNEI. The CDR3 spans 15 residues. Losses at the gene ends were 8 bases for V and 5 bases for J; bases not matched to a gene: 10. CDR3 sequence (DNA): TGTGCCAGCTCCCCAGGGACAGGGGGTTTCGAGACCCAGTACTTC. Translated, it gives CASSPGTGGFETQYF.

As for this clone: The limits of the CDR3 on the DNA are not certain, so only TCRdb's listed CDR3 is given. The V call is TRBV5-4, the J call TRBJ2-4; the table calls TRBD1, which could not be checked here. The CDR3 has 15 residues if both end residues are counted. Germline V gene lookup returns CDR1 SGHNT and CDR2 YYREEE (reference sequence). CDR3 residues: CASSWASGTGSGLVF.

This clone has only a few counts. The chain combines TRBV24-1 with TRBJ2-2, with a weak D call TRBD1 (6 bases). The CDR3 totals 16 residues. The germline V and J ends were trimmed by 3 bases and 2 bases, with 12 bases remaining between them. CDR1 and CDR2 (germline): KGHDR, SFDVKD. CDR3 loop: CATSDQGPINTGELFF. CDR3 sequence (DNA): TGTGCCACCAGTGATCAGGGGCCGATTAACACCGGGGAGCTGTTTTTT.

The chain carries TRBV2 and TRBJ1-1; 7 bases align to TRBD1. The CDR3 is 10 amino acids. The V and J ends lost 10 bases and 7 bases, in that order; junction bases with no gene match: 3. Germline V gene data show CDR1 as SNHLY and CDR2 as FYNNEI. CDR3 sequence: CATGQIEAFF. The CDR3, as DNA: TGTGCCACGGGACAGATTGAAGCTTTCTTT.

The V gene is TRBV29-1, the J gene TRBJ2-6, with 9 bases aligning to TRBD1. The CDR3 totals 15 residues. The trim removed 5 bases at V and 2 bases at J, leaving 4 bases unmatched. Germline values: CDR1 SQVTM, CDR2 ANQGSEA. DNA of the CDR3: TGCAGCGTTCCTACAGGGGGCACTGGGGCCAACGTCCTGACTTTC. Translation: CSVPTGGTGANVLTF.

V usage is TRBV19 and J usage is TRBJ2-3, with D unclear. With 3 bases removed from V and 2 bases from J, the gap between germline ends came to 15 bases. The length of the CDR3 is 16 residues. The germline V gene has CDR1 LNHDA and CDR2 SQIVND (reference sequence). CDR3 sequence (DNA): TGTGCCAGTAGTATTTCGCCCGACTTTACCACAGATACGCAGTATTTT. The encoded protein is CASSISPDFTTDTQYF. Using reference TRBV19 and TRBJ2-3 for the parts outside the CDR3, the full variable domain is DGGITQSPKYLFRKEGQNVTLSCEQNLNHDAMYWYRQDPGQGLRLIYYSQIVNDFQKGDIAEGYSVSREKKESFPLTVTSAQKNPTAFYLCASSISPDFTTDTQYFGPGTRLTVL.

The chain uses TRBV28 and TRBJ2-3, with 8 bases aligning to TRBD2. This CDR3 has 14 amino acids. Germline V gene sequence: CDR1 MDHEN, CDR2 SYDVKM. J lost 4 bases, V lost 6 bases, and 6 bases had no gene match. The CDR3 nucleotides are TGTGCCAGCAGCCGAGCGGGAGCACCAGATACGCAGTATTTT. Translation gives CASSRAGAPDTQYF.

CDR3 protein: CASSQGASNQPQHF. Here the CDR3 DNA reads TGTGCCAGCAGTCAGGGGGCAAGCAATCAGCCCCAGCATTTT. The rearrangement joins TRBV2 to TRBJ1-5; TRBD1 matches at 8 bases. The germline V gene encodes CDR1 SNHLY and CDR2 FYNNEI. This CDR3 is built from 14 residues. V shed 5 bases and J 1 base; nucleotides not matched to a gene: 1.

The sample holds one count of this clone. The chain uses TRBV6-5 and TRBJ2-7; D is possibly TRBD2 (5 bases). Germline CDR1 MNHEY, CDR2 SVGAGI. Trimming stripped 0 bases from V and 0 bases from J, with 9 bases between. The CDR3 spans 15 residues. The CDR3 DNA follows: TGTGCCAGCAGTTACTCGTTTGGGAGCTCCTACGAGCAGTACTTC. This encodes CASSYSFGSSYEQYF.

This clone is a singleton in its sample. The chain recombines TRBV11-2 with TRBJ1-1, with TRBD1 matching over 9 bases. V was pared by 5 bases and J by 4 bases, with 11 bases of the junction left unmatched. The length of the CDR3 is 16 residues. From germline, CDR1 is SGHAT and CDR2 FQNNGV. The CDR3 is CASSGRKQGAITEAFF. CDR3 DNA: TGTGCCAGCAGCGGACGAAAACAGGGGGCGATCACTGAAGCTTTCTTT.

V is TRBV29-1 and J is TRBJ1-3; a possible D gene is TRBD1 (5 bases). Deletions cut 3 bases from V and 0 bases from J, with 9 bases between. CDR1 SQVTM and CDR2 ANQGSEA come from the germline V gene. The CDR3 sequence is 14 residues long. The CDR3 nucleotides are TGCAGCGTTGAGGACACACACTCTGGAAACACCATATATTTT. Translating it yields CSVEDTHSGNTIYF.

The chain combines TRBV24-1 with TRBJ2-2, with 11 nucleotides matching TRBD2. This CDR3 contains 16 residues. In germline, CDR1 is KGHDR, CDR2 SFDVKD. The V and J ends lost 9 bases and 8 bases, in that order; junction bases with no gene match: 13. CDR3 sequence: CATPKTSGIFGGELFF. The DNA for the CDR3 is TGTGCCACCCCCAAGACTAGCGGGATTTTCGGGGGGGAGCTGTTTTTT.

This chain uses TRBV7-8 with TRBJ2-7; D may be TRBD2 (5 bases). Trimming took off 3 bases at V and 3 bases at J, with 15 bases between the two ends. Germline values: CDR1 SGHVS, CDR2 FQNEAQ. The CDR3 contains 15 residues. The CDR3 DNA is TGTGCCAGCAGCTTGCGACCCGGGGTCAGCTACGAGCAGTACTTC. This codes for CASSLRPGVSYEQYF.

The table lists this clone with a count of one. V and J are TRBV5-1 and TRBJ1-2; no clear D gene. The CDR3 has 13 residues. Per germline, CDR1 SGHRS and CDR2 YFSETQ. V lost 2 bases to trimming and J lost 8 bases, with 13 bases between them. The CDR3 sequence is CASSLSSVLGYTF. CDR3 DNA: TGCGCCAGCAGCTTATCTTCCGTTTTGGGCTACACCTTC. Together with reference TRBV5-1 and TRBJ1-2, the CDR3 gives the full variable domain: KAGVTQTPRYLIKTRGQQVTLSCSPISGHRSVSWYQQTPGQGLQFLFEYFSETQRNKGNFPGRFSGRQFSNSRSEMNVSTLELGDSALYLCASSLSSVLGYTFGSGTRLTVV.

The J gene is TRBJ1-2, the V gene TRBV27; weak D call: TRBD1 (6 bases). The germline V and J ends were trimmed by 10 bases and 7 bases, with 16 bases remaining between them. The CDR3 sequence is 12 residues long. Germline CDR1 MNHEY, CDR2 SMNVEV (reference sequence). The CDR3 sequence is CAIRWGLSGYTF. The CDR3 DNA sequence: TGTGCCATTCGGTGGGGGCTGAGTGGCTACACCTTC.

This clone appeared a single time. This chain links TRBV10-3 with TRBJ2-5; D is undetermined. The CDR3 loop spans 11 amino acids. Germline CDR1 is ENHRY and CDR2 is SYGVKD. The V and J ends lost 6 bases and 4 bases respectively, with 6 bases between them. The CDR3 sequence: CAISGGETQYF. CDR3 DNA sequence: TGTGCCATCAGCGGCGGAGAGACCCAGTACTTC.

Remarks on this clone: It may be a read error: a sequence one base away is much more abundant. The gene calls are TRBV3-1 (or the pseudogene TRBV3-2) and TRBJ2-7; TRBD1 agrees at 9 bases. CDR1 is LGHDT, CDR2 YNNKEL, per germline (reference sequence). The CDR3 spans 15 residues. Unmatched junction bases numbered 4, after V lost 4 bases and J lost 0 bases. CDR3 nucleotide sequence: TGTGCCAGCAGCCCCGGGACAGGGAGCTCCTACGAGCAGTACTTC. Its protein is CASSPGTGSSYEQYF.

The chain combines TRBV10-3 with TRBJ2-3; D is perhaps TRBD1 (5 bases). V lost 3 bases, J lost 0 bases, and 13 bases lay in between. Germline lookup yields CDR1 ENHRY and CDR2 SYGVKD. This CDR3 contains 16 residues. In DNA, the CDR3 is TGTGCCATCAGTGAAGGAAGGGGAACTAGCACAGATACGCAGTATTTT. Translating gives CAISEGRGTSTDTQYF.

The chain employs TRBV28 and TRBJ1-1; D possibly corresponds to TRBD1 (5 bases). The CDR3 has 12 amino acids. Trimming removed 5 bases from V and 7 bases from J, with 11 bases in between. The V gene's germline CDR1 is MDHEN and CDR2 SYDVKM. The CDR3 DNA reads TGTGCCAGCAGTAGGGGTAGATTTGAAGCTTTCTTT. As protein: CASSRGRFEAFF.

The genes are TRBV6-5 and TRBJ2-5; possibly TRBD1 for D (6 bases). V was shortened by 10 bases and J by 5 bases, with 17 bases between the two germline ends. CDR1 is MNHEY, CDR2 SVGAGI, per germline. The CDR3 runs 13 residues. Here the CDR3 DNA reads TGTGCCACGATACACAGGGACCGGGAGACCCAGTACTTC. Translated: CATIHRDRETQYF.

This clone was observed a single time. V and J are TRBV7-2 and TRBJ1-3, with D possibly matching TRBD1 (6 bases). The germline V gene has CDR1 SGHTA and CDR2 FQGNSA. The CDR3 has 15 amino acids. V was clipped by 1 base and J by 4 bases, with 11 bases between them. The CDR3 nucleotides are TGTGCCAGCAGCTTAGTAACAGGGCGGGGAAACACCATATATTTT. Protein sequence: CASSLVTGRGNTIYF.

This clone was detected once. This chain connects TRBV28 to TRBJ2-1, with 7 bases lining up with TRBD1. Per the germline V gene, CDR1 is MDHEN and CDR2 is SYDVKM. The CDR3 is 14 residues long. V lost 5 bases and J lost 8; bases outside the gene matches: 9. Here the CDR3 reads CASSPAGTDYEQFF. The CDR3 DNA is TGTGCCAGCAGTCCAGCCGGGACAGACTATGAGCAGTTCTTC. The full variable domain, completed using reference TRBV28 and TRBJ2-1, is DVKVTQSSRYLVKRTGEKVFLECVQDMDHENMFWYRQDPGLGLRLIYFSYDVKMKEKGDIPEGYSVSREKKERFSLILESASTNQTSMYLCASSPAGTDYEQFFGPGTRLTVL.

This clone is a singleton in its sample. V gene TRBV30 combines with J gene TRBJ1-5; possible D gene TRBD1, 5 bases. The CDR3 covers 15 residues. Trimming removed 4 bases from V and 6 bases from J, with 19 bases in between. CDR1 and CDR2 from the germline V gene are GTSNPN and SVGIG (reference sequence). CDR3 DNA sequence: TGTGCCTGGAAGGAACCGGGGTTGGGGGGTCAGCCCCAGCATTTT. Translation gives CAWKEPGLGGQPQHF.

There are many counts of this clone. The CDR3 coding sequence is TGTGCCAGCAGTGAGGGCAGACCCTACGAGCAGTACTTC. This encodes CASSEGRPYEQYF. The chain uses TRBV2 and TRBJ2-7; no clear D gene. Germline CDR1 reads SNHLY; CDR2 reads FYNNEI. CDR3 length equals 13 residues. V lost 3 bases and J lost 2, with 8 bases in between.